This T cell receptor (beta chain) was captured in a study of beta chain features in type 1 diabetes. As every portion of the isolated RNA was reverse transcribed, the sequencing read expressed TCRB transcripts. Only in-frame clones appear in the TCRdb table, and some are missing; sequencing was by immunoSEQ multiplex PCR. The sample contains 200,000 to 250,000 clones, over 8.5% of which appear only once. A few counts support this clone. The CDR3 sequence is 15 residues long. In germline, CDR1 is SGHNT, CDR2 YYREEE (reference sequence). Trimming at V came to 3 bases and at J to 4 bases, leaving 7 bases not matched to a gene.

Sequences were obtained from naive CD4+ T cells from blood. The chain links TRBV5-4 to TRBJ2-5; 9 bases align to TRBD2. This receptor was obtained from a woman aged 18-29 years in good health. This chain's CDR3 is CASSYPGAGGETQYF. The CDR3 region has the DNA TGTGCCAGCAGCTACCCGGGAGCGGGGGGAGAGACCCAGTACTTC.